This TCR beta chain emerged from a study of T cells after yellow fever vaccination. TCRdb redid the calling of the 5' RACE reads with MiXCR, one entry per CDR3 protein. The sample records under 150,000 distinct CDR3 sequences, around 7.7% being singletons. Looked up from germline, CDR1 is SGHRS and CDR2 is YFSETQ. CDR3 size: 14 residues. The V end lost 0 bases, the J end lost 0 bases, and 7 bases lay between the germline ends. This clonotype was detected only a few times. This material consisted of CD4+ T cells sorted from PBMCs, taken 5 days after the yellow fever booster vaccination. This TCR was sampled from a man in his thirties or forties who received the YFV17D yellow fever vaccine. The chain employs TRBV5-1 and TRBJ2-7, with D possibly being TRBD2 (6 bases). The CDR3 region is CASSLGRVSYEQYF. The CDR3 region has the DNA TGCGCCAGCAGCTTGGGGAGGGTCTCCTACGAGCAGTACTTC.